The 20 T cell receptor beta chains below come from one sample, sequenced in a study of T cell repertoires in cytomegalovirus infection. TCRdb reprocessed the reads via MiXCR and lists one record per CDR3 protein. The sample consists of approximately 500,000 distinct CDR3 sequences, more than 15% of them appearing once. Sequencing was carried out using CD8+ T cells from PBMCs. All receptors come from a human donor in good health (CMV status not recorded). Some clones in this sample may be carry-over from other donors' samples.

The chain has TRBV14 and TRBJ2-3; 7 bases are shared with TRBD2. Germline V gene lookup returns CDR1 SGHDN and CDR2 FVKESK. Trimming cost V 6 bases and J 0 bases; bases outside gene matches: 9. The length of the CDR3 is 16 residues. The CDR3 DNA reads TGTGCCAGCAGTCCCGGGACTACTACTAGCACAGATACGCAGTATTTT. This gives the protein CASSPGTTTSTDTQYF.

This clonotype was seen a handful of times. CDR3 in DNA: TGTGCCACCAGCACTACTATCGGTCAGCCCCAGCATTTT. Protein product: CATSTTIGQPQHF. This chain uses TRBV15 with TRBJ1-5; D remains unclear. The germline V gene has CDR1 LNHNV and CDR2 YYDKDF (reference sequence). The CDR3 is made up of 13 amino acids. Trimming left V 4 bases short and J 6 bases short, with 10 bases between.

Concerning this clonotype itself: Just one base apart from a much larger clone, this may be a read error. The CDR3 DNA is TGTGCTAGCAGCGCCGGGACAGGGGATCTGCAGTACTTC. This sequence encodes CASSAGTGDLQYF. This chain connects TRBV7-6 to TRBJ2-7; 10 bases align to TRBD1. The CDR3 runs 13 residues. The germline gives CDR1 SGHVS, CDR2 FNYEAQ.

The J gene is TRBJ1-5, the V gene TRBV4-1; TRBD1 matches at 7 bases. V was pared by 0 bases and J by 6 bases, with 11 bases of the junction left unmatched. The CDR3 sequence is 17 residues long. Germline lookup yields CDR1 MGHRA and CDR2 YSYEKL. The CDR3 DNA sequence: TGCGCCAGCAGCCAAGATCCGGGGGCCAGGGGGTTTCAGCCCCAGCATTTT. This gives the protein CASSQDPGARGFQPQHF.

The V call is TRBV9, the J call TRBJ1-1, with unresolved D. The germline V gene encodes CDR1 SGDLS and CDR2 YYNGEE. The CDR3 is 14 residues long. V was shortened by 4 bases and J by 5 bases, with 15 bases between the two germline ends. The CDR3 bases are TGTGCCAGCAGCCCCCGGGGTAGATCAACTGAAGCTTTCTTT. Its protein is CASSPRGRSTEAFF. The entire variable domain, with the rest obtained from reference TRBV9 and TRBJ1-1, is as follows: DSGVTQTPKHLITATGQRVTLRCSPRSGDLSVYWYQQSLDQGLQFLIQYYNGEERAKGNILERFSAQQFPDLHSELNLSSLELGDSALYFCASSPRGRSTEAFFGQGTRLTVV.

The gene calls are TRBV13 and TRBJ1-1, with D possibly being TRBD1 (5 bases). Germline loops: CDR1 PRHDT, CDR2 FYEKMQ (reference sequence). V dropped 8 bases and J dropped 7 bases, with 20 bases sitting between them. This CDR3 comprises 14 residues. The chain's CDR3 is CASCPQGSRGEAFF. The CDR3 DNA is TGTGCCAGCTGCCCCCAGGGCTCGAGAGGTGAAGCTTTCTTT.

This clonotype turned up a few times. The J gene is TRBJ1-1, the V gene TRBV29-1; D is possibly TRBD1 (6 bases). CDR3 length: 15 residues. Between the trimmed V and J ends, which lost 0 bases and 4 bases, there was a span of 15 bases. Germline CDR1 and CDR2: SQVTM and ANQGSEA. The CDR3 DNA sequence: TGCAGCGTTGAAGACCTCGGGCAGGGGTTCACTGAAGCTTTCTTT. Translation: CSVEDLGQGFTEAFF.

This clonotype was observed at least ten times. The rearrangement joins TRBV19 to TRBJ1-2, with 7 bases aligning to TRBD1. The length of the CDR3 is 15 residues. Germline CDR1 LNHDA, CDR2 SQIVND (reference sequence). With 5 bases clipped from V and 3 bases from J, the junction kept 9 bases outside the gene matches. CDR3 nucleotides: TGTGCCAGTAGTTTCGACAGGGCCGGGGACTATGGCTACACCTTC. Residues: CASSFDRAGDYGYTF.

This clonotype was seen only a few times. This chain's CDR3 is CASSLDGNPRQGNFPYEQYF. The CDR3 coding sequence is TGCGCCAGCAGCTTGGATGGGAATCCGAGACAGGGTAACTTTCCCTACGAGCAGTACTTC. The chain joins TRBV5-1 to TRBJ2-7; TRBD1 matches at 7 bases. Germline CDR1 is SGHRS and CDR2 is YFSETQ. CDR3 length: 20 amino acids. J gave up 2 bases and V 0 bases, and 20 bases lay outside the gene matches.

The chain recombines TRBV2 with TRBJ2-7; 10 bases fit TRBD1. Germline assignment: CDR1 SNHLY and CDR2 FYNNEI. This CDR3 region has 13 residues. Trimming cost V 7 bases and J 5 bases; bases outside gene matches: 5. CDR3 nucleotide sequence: TGTGCCAGCATCGGGACAGGGGATCACGAGCAGTACTTC. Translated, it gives CASIGTGDHEQYF.

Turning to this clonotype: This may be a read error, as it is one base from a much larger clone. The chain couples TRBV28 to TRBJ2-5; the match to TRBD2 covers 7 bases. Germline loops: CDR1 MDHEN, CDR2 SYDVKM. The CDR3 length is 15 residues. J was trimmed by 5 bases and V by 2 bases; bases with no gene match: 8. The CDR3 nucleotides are TGTGCCAGCAGTTTACTCGCGGGAGTTTTTGAGACCCAGTACTTC. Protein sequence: CASSLLAGVFETQYF.

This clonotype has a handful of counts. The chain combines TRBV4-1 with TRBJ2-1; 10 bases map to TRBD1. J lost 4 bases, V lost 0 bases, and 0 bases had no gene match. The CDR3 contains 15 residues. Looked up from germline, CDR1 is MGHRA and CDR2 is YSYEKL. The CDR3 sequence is CASSQEGQGYNEQFF. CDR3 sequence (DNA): TGCGCCAGCAGCCAAGAGGGACAGGGGTACAATGAGCAGTTCTTC.

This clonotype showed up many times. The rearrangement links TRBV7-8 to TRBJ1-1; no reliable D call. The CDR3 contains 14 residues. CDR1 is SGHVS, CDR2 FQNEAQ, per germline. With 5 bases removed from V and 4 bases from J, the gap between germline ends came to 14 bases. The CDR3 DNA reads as TGTGCCAGCAGCCCCCACCCCTCAGGCACTGAAGCTTTCTTT. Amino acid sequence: CASSPHPSGTEAFF.

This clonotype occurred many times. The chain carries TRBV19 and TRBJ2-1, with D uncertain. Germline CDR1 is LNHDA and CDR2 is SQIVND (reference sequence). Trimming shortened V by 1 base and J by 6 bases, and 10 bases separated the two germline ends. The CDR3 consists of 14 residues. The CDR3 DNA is TGTGCCAGTAGTATAGGCGTCGATGGCAATGAGCAGTTCTTC. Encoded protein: CASSIGVDGNEQFF. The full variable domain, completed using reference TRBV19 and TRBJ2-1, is DGGITQSPKYLFRKEGQNVTLSCEQNLNHDAMYWYRQDPGQGLRLIYYSQIVNDFQKGDIAEGYSVSREKKESFPLTVTSAQKNPTAFYLCASSIGVDGNEQFFGPGTRLTVL.

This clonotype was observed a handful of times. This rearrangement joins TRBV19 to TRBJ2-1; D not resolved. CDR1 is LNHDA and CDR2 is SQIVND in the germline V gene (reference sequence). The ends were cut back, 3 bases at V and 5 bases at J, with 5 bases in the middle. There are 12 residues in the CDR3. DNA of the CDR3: TGTGCCAGTAGTATTCCAGACAATGAGCAGTTCTTC. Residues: CASSIPDNEQFF.

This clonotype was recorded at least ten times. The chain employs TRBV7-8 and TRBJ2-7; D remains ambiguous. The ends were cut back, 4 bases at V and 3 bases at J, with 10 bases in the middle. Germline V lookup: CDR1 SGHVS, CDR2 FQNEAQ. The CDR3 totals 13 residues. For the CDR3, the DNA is TGTGCCAGCAGCTCCTCGACACTCTACGAGCAGTACTTC. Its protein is CASSSSTLYEQYF.

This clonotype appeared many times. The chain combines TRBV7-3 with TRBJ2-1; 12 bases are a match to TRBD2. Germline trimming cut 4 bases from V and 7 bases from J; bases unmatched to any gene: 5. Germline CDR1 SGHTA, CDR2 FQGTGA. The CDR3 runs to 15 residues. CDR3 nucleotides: TGTGCCAGCAGCTACGGGACTAGCGGGTGGAATGAGCAGTTCTTC. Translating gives CASSYGTSGWNEQFF.

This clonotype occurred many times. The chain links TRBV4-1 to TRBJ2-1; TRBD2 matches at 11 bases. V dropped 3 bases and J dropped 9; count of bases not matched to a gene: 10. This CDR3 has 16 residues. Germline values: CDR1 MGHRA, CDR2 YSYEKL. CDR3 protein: CASSHPGLADWSEQFF. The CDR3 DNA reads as TGCGCCAGCAGCCACCCGGGACTAGCGGACTGGAGTGAGCAGTTCTTC.

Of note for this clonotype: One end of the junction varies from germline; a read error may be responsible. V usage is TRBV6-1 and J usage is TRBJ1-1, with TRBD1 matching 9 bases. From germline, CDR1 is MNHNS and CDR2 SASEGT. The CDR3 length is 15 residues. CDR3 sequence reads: CARDPDRGPGKEACF. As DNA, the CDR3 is TGTGCCAGGGACCCGGACAGGGGCCCTGGCAAAGAAGCTTGCTTT.

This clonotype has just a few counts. The chain's CDR3 is CASAIQRGGRETQYF. The CDR3 DNA reads TGTGCCTCTGCCATACAGCGGGGGGGCCGGGAGACCCAGTACTTC. J is TRBJ2-5 and V is TRBV3-1; 10 positions agree with TRBD2. Per germline, CDR1 LGHDT and CDR2 YNNKEL (reference sequence). CDR3 length: 15 amino acids. V shed 11 bases and J 5 bases; nucleotides not matched to a gene: 14.